This T cell receptor beta chain was documented in a study of blood T cells in healthy people across ages. Study observations and caveats: Per-million-T-cell TCR beta diversity fell roughly linearly with age.

The germline V and J ends were trimmed by 3 bases and 10 bases, with 9 bases remaining between them. Germline loops: CDR1 LGHDT, CDR2 YNNKEL (reference sequence). This CDR3 region has 11 residues. With regard to this clonotype: The antigen remains undetermined.

The second PCR ran about 6 to 12 cycles with a sample-barcoded 5' primer and J-beta primers. Every cDNA was tagged by a template-switch adaptor with 12 random nucleotides. MiXCR, applied by TCRdb to the 5' RACE reads, yields one record per CDR3 protein. Of 1.5 million to 2 million distinct CDR3 sequences in the sample, over 25% are singletons; the top ten hold over 7%. The chain recombines TRBV3-1 with TRBJ1-1, with a possible D match to TRBD1 (5 bases). The receptor was derived from a woman in her twenties or thirties in good health. Sequencing was done on a sample of blood. The CDR3 loop reads CASSHSGLAFF. The CDR3, as DNA: TGTGCCAGCAGCCACTCAGGGCTAGCTTTCTTT.